These T cell receptor beta chains were read from a single sample in a study of blood T cell repertoires in COVID-19. The method was immunoSEQ multiplex PCR; TCRdb's version includes in-frame clones alone and lacks a portion of them. The sample records roughly 290,000 clones, 75% to 90% being singletons. The specimen was PBMCs or T cells enriched from blood (not recorded which). The receptors stem from a woman between 40 and 55 years old who had recovered from COVID-19. CDR3s include the opening cysteine and the closing phenylalanine or tryptophan. Fields, in order: V gene, D gene, clone size, J gene, CDR3 DNA, CDR3 protein. The D gene is left open where the match is weak. Size values are once, few and many counts, or a class for expanded clones, and some rows have none.

V gene: TRBV7-2
D gene: TRBD2
clone size: -
J gene: TRBJ2-5
CDR3 DNA: TGTGCCAGCAGCCCGGGGACTAGCGGGCGGCTGCGGACCCAGTACTTC
CDR3 protein: CASSPGTSGRLRTQYF

V gene: TRBV7-9
D gene: TRBD1
clone size: -
J gene: TRBJ1-1
CDR3 DNA: TGTGCCAGCAGCTTAGTTCCCGGGACAGGGGCGGCGAACACTGAAGCTTTCTTT
CDR3 protein: CASSLVPGTGAANTEAFF

V gene: TRBV7-8
D gene: TRBD2
clone size: -
J gene: TRBJ2-1
CDR3 DNA: TGTGCCAGCAGCCTCGGACTAGACTCCAATGAGCAGTTCTTC
CDR3 protein: CASSLGLDSNEQFF

V gene: TRBV6-2/TRBV6-3
D gene: -
clone size: -
J gene: TRBJ2-2
CDR3 DNA: TGTGCCAGCAGTGCCCCATTCGAGGACACCGGGGAGCTGTTTTTT
CDR3 protein: CASSAPFEDTGELFF

V gene: TRBV10-2
D gene: -
clone size: -
J gene: TRBJ1-2
CDR3 DNA: TGCGCCAGCAGTGAGTCTTTCCGCAGAGGAGAGGGCTACACCTTC
CDR3 protein: CASSESFRRGEGYTF

V gene: TRBV27
D gene: -
clone size: -
J gene: TRBJ1-5
CDR3 DNA: TGTGCCAGCAGTACAGGAAACAGCAATCAGCCCCAGCATTTT
CDR3 protein: CASSTGNSNQPQHF

V gene: TRBV2
D gene: -
clone size: -
J gene: TRBJ1-2
CDR3 DNA: TGTGCCAGCAGTGAAATAGGGGGAAGAAACTATGGCTACACCTTC
CDR3 protein: CASSEIGGRNYGYTF

V gene: TRBV5-1
D gene: TRBD1
clone size: -
J gene: TRBJ2-7
CDR3 DNA: TGCGCCAGCAGCCCCCAAAGGACAGGGGACCATTACGAGCAGTACTTC
CDR3 protein: CASSPQRTGDHYEQYF

V gene: TRBV30
D gene: -
clone size: once
J gene: TRBJ1-2
CDR3 DNA: TGTGCCGCGGGGGGGCAGGCCTATGGCTACACCTTC
CDR3 protein: CAAGGQAYGYTF

V gene: TRBV2
D gene: -
clone size: -
J gene: TRBJ1-4
CDR3 DNA: TGTGCCAGCAGTGATGAGGGGGTGAAACTGTTTTTT
CDR3 protein: CASSDEGVKLFF

V gene: TRBV19
D gene: TRBD1
clone size: -
J gene: TRBJ2-7
CDR3 DNA: TGTGCCAGTAGTGCTGACAGGGGGTACGAGCAGTACTTC
CDR3 protein: CASSADRGYEQYF

V gene: TRBV5-1
D gene: TRBD2
clone size: -
J gene: TRBJ2-5
CDR3 DNA: TGCGCCAGCACCGTTAGCGGGGGGAAGGGAGAGACCCAGTACTTC
CDR3 protein: CASTVSGGKGETQYF

V gene: TRBV20-1
D gene: TRBD1
clone size: -
J gene: TRBJ1-2
CDR3 DNA: TGCAGTGCTAGTGGGGACAGGGGGCTCGATGGCTACACCTTC
CDR3 protein: CSASGDRGLDGYTF

V gene: TRBV18
D gene: TRBD2
clone size: -
J gene: TRBJ2-3
CDR3 DNA: TGTGCCAGCTCACCACTAAGCGGGAGACGCGCAGATACGCAGTATTTT
CDR3 protein: CASSPLSGRRADTQYF

V gene: TRBV25-1
D gene: TRBD1
clone size: -
J gene: TRBJ1-4
CDR3 DNA: TGTGCCAGCAGTCCGACAGGGGGCTGGAATGAAAAACTGTTTTTT
CDR3 protein: CASSPTGGWNEKLFF

V gene: TRBV5-8
D gene: -
clone size: -
J gene: TRBJ1-2
CDR3 DNA: TGTGCCAGCAGCTTGTATGGGGGCGAGAACTATGGCTACACCTTC
CDR3 protein: CASSLYGGENYGYTF

V gene: TRBV5-5
D gene: -
clone size: -
J gene: TRBJ1-2
CDR3 DNA: TGTGCCAGCAGCTTGGGGCGGGGGGCGTCGAACTATGGCTACACCTTC
CDR3 protein: CASSLGRGASNYGYTF

V gene: TRBV11-2
D gene: -
clone size: -
J gene: TRBJ2-7
CDR3 DNA: TGTGCCAGCGCAACCGCCGGGGACACAGGGATCCTCTACGAGCAGTACTTC
CDR3 protein: CASATAGDTGILYEQYF

V gene: TRBV21-1
D gene: -
clone size: -
J gene: TRBJ2-1
CDR3 DNA: TGTGCCAGCGGGACACAGGGGTGGGGGCAGTTCTTC
CDR3 protein: CASGTQGWGQFF

V gene: TRBV2
D gene: TRBD1
clone size: -
J gene: TRBJ1-2
CDR3 DNA: TGTGCCAGCAGGGGGACAGGGCGATTAGGCTACACCTTC
CDR3 protein: CASRGTGRLGYTF

V gene: TRBV18
D gene: -
clone size: -
J gene: TRBJ2-7
CDR3 DNA: TGTGCCAGCTCACCTGCCCGGGCAACTAAGGGAGGTGAAGAGCAGTACTTC
CDR3 protein: CASSPARATKGGEEQYF

V gene: TRBV5-5
D gene: -
clone size: -
J gene: TRBJ2-3
CDR3 DNA: TGTGCCAGCAGCTTGCACTCCCTAATTCAGTATTTT
CDR3 protein: CASSLHSLIQYF

V gene: TRBV11-3
D gene: -
clone size: -
J gene: TRBJ1-1
CDR3 DNA: TGTGCCAGCAGCTTGGGACAGAACACTGAAGCTTTCTTT
CDR3 protein: CASSLGQNTEAFF

V gene: TRBV15
D gene: -
clone size: -
J gene: TRBJ2-5
CDR3 DNA: TGTGCCACCAGGCCCTGGCGGCAAGAGACCCAGTACTTC
CDR3 protein: CATRPWRQETQYF

V gene: TRBV5-7
D gene: -
clone size: -
J gene: TRBJ1-4
CDR3 DNA: TGTGCCAGCAGCTTGGATGTGGACAGCCCGAAACTGTTTTTT
CDR3 protein: CASSLDVDSPKLFF

V gene: TRBV3-1/TRBV3-2
D gene: -
clone size: -
J gene: TRBJ1-2
CDR3 DNA: TGTGCCAGCGGGCGTCCGGGGACTAACTATGGCTACACCTTC
CDR3 protein: CASGRPGTNYGYTF

V gene: TRBV5-1
D gene: TRBD1
clone size: -
J gene: TRBJ1-1
CDR3 DNA: TGCGCCAGCAGCTCCCGGACAGGGGGTTACGACACTGAAGCTTTCTTT
CDR3 protein: CASSSRTGGYDTEAFF

V gene: TRBV16
D gene: -
clone size: -
J gene: TRBJ1-1
CDR3 DNA: TGTGCCAGCAGCCAATCTTGGGCCCTGGGAGCTTTCTTT
CDR3 protein: CASSQSWALGAFF

V gene: TRBV5-8
D gene: -
clone size: -
J gene: TRBJ1-1
CDR3 DNA: TGTGCCAGCAGCGTGCAGGGGAACACTGAAGCTTTCTTT
CDR3 protein: CASSVQGNTEAFF

V gene: TRBV10-3
D gene: TRBD2
clone size: -
J gene: TRBJ2-1
CDR3 DNA: TGTGCCATCAGCGACCGCGGGGGGGGTTCTTACAATGAGCAGTTCTTC
CDR3 protein: CAISDRGGGSYNEQFF

V gene: TRBV30
D gene: TRBD2
clone size: -
J gene: TRBJ2-5
CDR3 DNA: TGTGCCTGGACTACGGGACTAGCGGGAGTCGGAGAGACCCAGTACTTC
CDR3 protein: CAWTTGLAGVGETQYF

V gene: TRBV3-1/TRBV3-2
D gene: -
clone size: -
J gene: TRBJ2-5
CDR3 DNA: TGTGCCAGCAGCCATTTAGCGGCCCAAGAGACCCAGTACTTC
CDR3 protein: CASSHLAAQETQYF

V gene: TRBV6-2/TRBV6-3
D gene: TRBD1
clone size: -
J gene: TRBJ2-5
CDR3 DNA: TGTGCCAGCAGTTTGCCAGGGGGAAGGCGAGAGACCCAGTACTTC
CDR3 protein: CASSLPGGRRETQYF

V gene: TRBV2
D gene: -
clone size: -
J gene: TRBJ1-2
CDR3 DNA: TGTGCCAGCACTCATGCGGATGGCTACACCTTC
CDR3 protein: CASTHADGYTF

V gene: TRBV5-1
D gene: -
clone size: -
J gene: TRBJ2-1
CDR3 DNA: TGCGCCAGCAGCTTTCTACAGGGTTCCTACAATGAGCAGTTCTTC
CDR3 protein: CASSFLQGSYNEQFF

V gene: TRBV5-1
D gene: -
clone size: once
J gene: TRBJ2-2
CDR3 DNA: TGCGCCAGCAGCGGCGCCGGGACACCGAACACCGGGGAGCTGTTTTTT
CDR3 protein: CASSGAGTPNTGELFF

V gene: TRBV7-2
D gene: TRBD1
clone size: once
J gene: TRBJ2-5
CDR3 DNA: TGTGCCAGCAGCCTCCGGACAGGGCAAGAGACCCAGTACTTC
CDR3 protein: CASSLRTGQETQYF

V gene: TRBV30
D gene: TRBD2
clone size: -
J gene: TRBJ2-5
CDR3 DNA: TGTGCCTGGAGTGCGGGGGGACCAGAAGAGACCCAGTACTTC
CDR3 protein: CAWSAGGPEETQYF

V gene: TRBV7-9
D gene: TRBD1
clone size: -
J gene: TRBJ1-3
CDR3 DNA: TGTGCCAGCAGCTCGGGTGGACAGGGGAATGGAAACACCATATATTTT
CDR3 protein: CASSSGGQGNGNTIYF

V gene: TRBV3-1/TRBV3-2
D gene: TRBD1
clone size: -
J gene: TRBJ2-7
CDR3 DNA: TGTGCCAGCAGCTTCCGGGACAGGAGCTACGAGCAGTACTTC
CDR3 protein: CASSFRDRSYEQYF

V gene: TRBV4-1
D gene: -
clone size: -
J gene: TRBJ2-2
CDR3 DNA: TGCGCCAGCAGCCAAGGTGGCACGAACACCGGGGAGCTGTTTTTT
CDR3 protein: CASSQGGTNTGELFF

V gene: TRBV27
D gene: TRBD2
clone size: -
J gene: TRBJ2-3
CDR3 DNA: TGTGCCAGCAGTTTACGGGGGGACGGTAATACGCAGTATTTT
CDR3 protein: CASSLRGDGNTQYF

V gene: TRBV2
D gene: -
clone size: -
J gene: TRBJ2-5
CDR3 DNA: TGTGCCAGCAGTGGGGGACACTCGGGGCTCGGAGAGACCCAGTACTTC
CDR3 protein: CASSGGHSGLGETQYF

V gene: TRBV5-6
D gene: -
clone size: -
J gene: TRBJ1-6
CDR3 DNA: TGTGCCAGCAGCTTTTTAGGGGTCAATTCACCCCTCCACTTT
CDR3 protein: CASSFLGVNSPLHF

V gene: TRBV30
D gene: -
clone size: -
J gene: TRBJ2-7
CDR3 DNA: TGTGCCTGGAGTGGAGGGTACGAGCAGTACTTC
CDR3 protein: CAWSGGYEQYF

V gene: TRBV6-1
D gene: -
clone size: -
J gene: TRBJ2-7
CDR3 DNA: TGTGCCAGCAGTGCCTCAGGGTGGGGGCCCTCCTACGAGCAGTACTTC
CDR3 protein: CASSASGWGPSYEQYF

V gene: TRBV5-1
D gene: TRBD2
clone size: -
J gene: TRBJ2-2
CDR3 DNA: TGCGCCAGCAGCTCCAATAGCGGGACCTTGAACACCGGGGAGCTGTTTTTT
CDR3 protein: CASSSNSGTLNTGELFF

V gene: TRBV30
D gene: TRBD1
clone size: -
J gene: TRBJ2-5
CDR3 DNA: TGTGCCTGGTCGGGACAGGAGGAGACCCAGTACTTC
CDR3 protein: CAWSGQEETQYF

V gene: TRBV3-1/TRBV3-2
D gene: -
clone size: once
J gene: TRBJ2-2
CDR3 DNA: TGTGCCAGCAGCCATTCCGGGACACCAAACACCGGGGAGCTGTTTTTT
CDR3 protein: CASSHSGTPNTGELFF

V gene: TRBV3-1/TRBV3-2
D gene: TRBD2
clone size: -
J gene: TRBJ2-1
CDR3 DNA: TGTGCCAGCAGCCAAGATCCGACTAGCGCCTACAATGAGCAGTTCTTC
CDR3 protein: CASSQDPTSAYNEQFF

V gene: TRBV7-3
D gene: TRBD1
clone size: -
J gene: TRBJ1-1
CDR3 DNA: TGTGCCAGCAGCCTTGACAGGGTTGGAATGAACACTGAAGCTTTCTTT
CDR3 protein: CASSLDRVGMNTEAFF

V gene: TRBV11-2
D gene: TRBD2
clone size: few
J gene: TRBJ2-1
CDR3 DNA: TGTGCCAGCAGCTTTCTAGCGGGAGCCTCCTACAATGAGCAGTTCTTC
CDR3 protein: CASSFLAGASYNEQFF

V gene: TRBV27
D gene: -
clone size: -
J gene: TRBJ1-5
CDR3 DNA: TGTGCCAGCAGTTTAGGCAGGCCAATCAATCAGCCCCAGCATTTT
CDR3 protein: CASSLGRPINQPQHF

V gene: TRBV7-9
D gene: TRBD1
clone size: -
J gene: TRBJ1-1
CDR3 DNA: TGTGCCAGCAGCCCCAGACAGGGCCTGGGGGGGAACACTGAAGCTTTCTTT
CDR3 protein: CASSPRQGLGGNTEAFF

V gene: TRBV7-9
D gene: TRBD1
clone size: -
J gene: TRBJ1-6
CDR3 DNA: TGTGCCAGCAGCGGGACAGGGATGGGCTCACCCCTCCACTTT
CDR3 protein: CASSGTGMGSPLHF

V gene: TRBV2
D gene: TRBD2
clone size: -
J gene: TRBJ2-1
CDR3 DNA: TGTGCCACCCAGGTGGCGGGAGTCTACAATGAGCAGTTCTTC
CDR3 protein: CATQVAGVYNEQFF

V gene: TRBV29-1
D gene: -
clone size: -
J gene: TRBJ2-1
CDR3 DNA: TGCAGCGTTGAAGAAGGGGGGGGCTCCTACAATGAGCAGTTCTTC
CDR3 protein: CSVEEGGGSYNEQFF

V gene: TRBV4-3
D gene: -
clone size: -
J gene: TRBJ1-2
CDR3 DNA: TGCGCCAGCAGCCAAGACCCACTTGGGCAGGGGGGCTACACCTTC
CDR3 protein: CASSQDPLGQGGYTF